These 23 T cell receptor beta chains were sequenced from one sample in a study of shared clonotypes between healthy human individuals. The table came from immunoSEQ multiplex PCR; TCRdb's copy has only in-frame clones and leaves some out. Of over 1.4 million clones in the sample, 96% were seen once. The sequencing input was naive CD4+ T cells sorted from blood. Indicated subset: CD45RA+ positively selected. The receptors shown here come from a man aged 30-40 years in good health.

V gene TRBV6-5 combines with J gene TRBJ2-3; D may be TRBD2 (5 bases). V lost 0 bases, J lost 6 bases, and 10 bases lay in between. The CDR3 is 14 amino acids. Germline V CDR1 and CDR2: MNHEY, SVGAGI. The chain's CDR3 is CASSYSTGGDTQYF. CDR3 bases: TGTGCCAGCAGTTACTCTACCGGCGGGGATACGCAGTATTTT.

This chain connects TRBV11-3 to TRBJ2-2, with D uncertain. This CDR3 is built from 16 residues. Trimming took 1 base from V and 6 from J, leaving 15 bases between them. The germline gives CDR1 SGHNT, CDR2 YENEEA. CDR3 in amino acids: CASSLVVSNTAGELFF. Here the CDR3 DNA reads TGTGCCAGCAGCTTAGTGGTCAGCAACACGGCCGGGGAGCTGTTTTTT. The variable domain in full, completed from reference TRBV11-3 and TRBJ2-2, reads EAGVVQSPRYKIIEKKQPVAFWCNPISGHNTLYWYLQNLGQGPELLIRYENEEAVDDSQLPKDRFSAERLKGVDSTLKIQPAELGDSAVYLCASSLVVSNTAGELFFGEGSRLTVL.

The DNA for the CDR3 is TGTGCCAGCAGTGAAGGAGAGGGCTTCATGGGTTACACCTTC. This translates into CASSEGEGFMGYTF. This chain uses TRBV6-1 with TRBJ1-2; unclear D gene. Germline V gene data show CDR1 as MNHNS and CDR2 as SASEGT. V lost 1 base and J lost 11, with 17 bases in between. The CDR3 has 14 residues.

The CDR3 nucleotides are TGTGCCAGCTCACCCGGTCTGGGGCAGATCTACGAGCAGTACTTC. It specifies CASSPGLGQIYEQYF. The rearrangement joins TRBV18 to TRBJ2-7; a possible D gene is TRBD1 (5 bases). The CDR3 totals 15 residues. V lost 3 bases and J 3 bases, leaving 15 bases between the germline ends. Per the germline V gene, CDR1 is KGHSH and CDR2 is LQKENI.

This CDR3 is CASSLRVLNTEAFF. The CDR3 DNA reads TGTGCCAGCAGCTTACGGGTCCTGAACACTGAAGCTTTCTTT. The chain links TRBV7-8 to TRBJ1-1; D not resolved. This CDR3 spans 14 amino acids. Trimming took off 2 bases at V and 0 bases at J, with 7 bases between the two ends. Germline V gene lookup returns CDR1 SGHVS and CDR2 FQNEAQ.

The chain recombines TRBV7-3 with TRBJ2-1; 9 bases fit TRBD1. Germline loops: CDR1 SGHTA, CDR2 FQGTGA. After removal of 10 bases from V and 3 bases from J, the junction contained 19 bases not matched to a gene. This CDR3 is built from 18 residues. This chain's CDR3 is CATENRDRESRYYNEQFF. CDR3 DNA sequence: TGTGCCACAGAAAACCGGGACAGGGAGAGTCGCTACTACAATGAGCAGTTCTTC.

As regards this clone: The sample has other DNA sequences that encode this CDR3 too. The chain combines TRBV9 with TRBJ1-1, with D uncertain. Germline V CDR1 and CDR2: SGDLS, YYNGEE. The ends were cut back, 5 bases at V and 1 base at J, with 9 bases in the middle. The CDR3 covers 13 residues. DNA for the CDR3: TGTGCCAGCAGTGTCCAACCGAACACTGAAGCTTTCTTT. It is translated as CASSVQPNTEAFF.

The chain couples TRBV20-1 to TRBJ1-1; D is perhaps TRBD1 (5 bases). Germline-derived CDR1 and CDR2 are DFQATT and SNEGSKA (reference sequence). CDR3 size: 10 residues. CDR3 sequence reads: CRGGGTEAFF. CDR3 nucleotide sequence: TGCAGGGGCGGGGGGACTGAAGCTTTCTTT.

This clone has a single count. The chain couples TRBV6-4 to TRBJ1-1, with D maybe TRBD1 (5 bases). Trimming took off 6 bases at V and 2 bases at J, with 13 bases between the two ends. Germline assignment: CDR1 MRHNA and CDR2 SNTAGT. The CDR3 sequence is 14 residues long. DNA of the CDR3: TGTGCCAGCAGGAATTCCGACAGAAACACTGAAGCTTTCTTT. The encoded protein is CASRNSDRNTEAFF.

This clone was seen just once. The chain couples TRBV9 to TRBJ2-5; 9 nucleotides align to TRBD1. The CDR3 totals 15 residues. J was trimmed by 4 bases and V by 2 bases; bases with no gene match: 6. The germline CDR1 and CDR2 sequences are SGDLS and YYNGEE. The CDR3 loop reads CASSVPGTGLETQYF. CDR3 DNA: TGTGCCAGCAGCGTTCCTGGGACAGGGTTAGAGACCCAGTACTTC.

This chain connects TRBV7-3 to TRBJ1-1, with 8 nucleotides matching TRBD1. J lost 3 bases, V lost 5 bases, and 5 bases had no gene match. From germline, CDR1 is SGHTA and CDR2 FQGTGA. This CDR3 has 14 residues. CDR3 region: CASSKTGVDTEAFF. CDR3 bases: TGTGCCAGCAGCAAGACAGGGGTTGACACTGAAGCTTTCTTT.

J is TRBJ2-2 and V is TRBV18; D unclear. CDR3 length equals 17 residues. V was shortened by 1 base and J by 3 bases, with 15 bases between the two germline ends. CDR1 is KGHSH, CDR2 LQKENI, per germline. CDR3 sequence reads: CASSPRLQRRYTGELFF. CDR3 nucleotide sequence: TGTGCCAGCTCACCACGACTCCAACGTAGGTACACCGGGGAGCTGTTTTTT.

As to this clone: The sample has other DNA sequences that encode this CDR3 too. The chain carries TRBV5-4 and TRBJ2-7; 9 positions agree with TRBD1. The germline V gene encodes CDR1 SGHNT and CDR2 YYREEE (reference sequence). The CDR3 extends over 14 amino acids. Trimming at V came to 1 base and at J to 2 bases, leaving 1 base not matched to a gene. For the CDR3, the DNA is TGTGCCAGCAGCTTGAGACAGGGGGCCTACGAGCAGTACTTC. Translating gives CASSLRQGAYEQYF.

The CDR3 DNA follows: TGTGCCAGCAGCTTAGGCGGACGGGGGGAGACCCAGTACTTC. Protein: CASSLGGRGETQYF. The chain recombines TRBV11-2 with TRBJ2-5, with a weak D call TRBD2 (6 bases). This CDR3 spans 14 amino acids. V gave up 1 base and J gave up 5 bases, with 11 bases separating them. CDR1 and CDR2 (germline): SGHAT, FQNNGV.

V gene TRBV6-1 combines with J gene TRBJ2-7; D tentatively reads TRBD1 or TRBD2 (5 bases each). The ends were cut back, 7 bases at V and 6 bases at J, with 16 bases in the middle. The germline gives CDR1 MNHNS, CDR2 SASEGT. This CDR3 is 13 amino acids long. This chain's CDR3 is CASTTPGGGEQYF. CDR3 coding DNA: TGTGCCAGCACCACACCTGGGGGTGGCGAGCAGTACTTC.

V usage is TRBV7-7 and J usage is TRBJ2-2; TRBD1 matches at 8 bases. J was trimmed by 5 bases and V by 5 bases; bases with no gene match: 10. This CDR3 comprises 16 residues. Germline loops: CDR1 SSHAT, CDR2 FNYEAQ (reference sequence). CDR3 protein: CASSPSTGAWTGELFF. For the CDR3, the DNA is TGTGCCAGCAGCCCCTCGACAGGGGCTTGGACCGGGGAGCTGTTTTTT.

The rearrangement joins TRBV5-1 to TRBJ2-7; TRBD2 matches 8 bases. V gave up 6 bases and J gave up 2 bases; unmatched junction bases: 7. CDR3 size: 14 residues. Germline loops: CDR1 SGHRS, CDR2 YFSETQ. Written as DNA, the CDR3 is TGCGCCAGCAAAGGGGTTAGCGGGGCCTACGAGCAGTACTTC. It specifies CASKGVSGAYEQYF.

This clone was seen a single time. An end of the junction differs from the germline gene, which may be a read error. The V and J genes are TRBV9 and TRBJ2-2, with 7 bases identical to TRBD2. The germline gives CDR1 SGDLS, CDR2 YYNGEE. This CDR3 is built from 15 residues. This chain's CDR3 is CASSVSGIGTGELFF. DNA for the CDR3: TGTGCTAGCAGCGTGAGCGGGATCGGCACCGGGGAGCTGTTTTTT.

The J gene is TRBJ2-1, the V gene TRBV5-1; 7 bases are a match to TRBD2. CDR1 is SGHRS and CDR2 is YFSETQ in the germline V gene. CDR3 size: 16 residues. The ends lost 4 bases at V and 1 base at J; junction bases unmatched: 8. In DNA form, the CDR3 reads TGCGCCAGCAGCCCTCCGGGACTACCTTCCTACAATGAGCAGTTCTTC. Translating gives CASSPPGLPSYNEQFF.

V is TRBV5-4 and J is TRBJ2-1; TRBD2 matches at 7 bases. Germline CDR1 and CDR2: SGHNT and YYREEE (reference sequence). V dropped 3 bases and J dropped 5; count of bases not matched to a gene: 8. The CDR3 extends over 15 amino acids. The CDR3 spells CASSSIAGGNNEQFF. The DNA for the CDR3 is TGTGCCAGCAGCTCGATAGCGGGTGGGAACAATGAGCAGTTCTTC.

The chain employs TRBV7-6 and TRBJ2-1; 14 bases match TRBD2. The CDR3 is 20 residues long. With 4 bases clipped from V and 10 bases from J, the junction kept 21 bases outside the gene matches. Per germline, CDR1 SGHVS and CDR2 FNYEAQ. As DNA, the CDR3 is TGTGCCAGCAGCTCCCGAGGGGGACTAGCGGGAGTCCGAGGGGTGAAGGAGCAGTTCTTC. This codes for CASSSRGGLAGVRGVKEQFF.

This clone was detected once. The V and J genes are TRBV7-2 and TRBJ2-2; D is unresolved. The CDR3 runs 16 residues. The V gene lost 5 bases and the J gene lost 5 bases, with 18 bases spanning the gap. Germline CDR1 is SGHTA and CDR2 is FQGNSA. The DNA for the CDR3 is TGTGCCAGCAGCCTGGGTATCCTCCCAAGGACCGGGGAGCTGTTTTTT. It translates to CASSLGILPRTGELFF.

The V and J genes are TRBV28 and TRBJ2-5; the D gene is possibly TRBD1 (5 bases). The germline CDR1 and CDR2 sequences are MDHEN and SYDVKM. The CDR3 length is 15 residues. V was cut by 0 bases and J by 5 bases, with 13 bases left in between. The CDR3 spells CASSLWQGSSETQYF. CDR3 nucleotides: TGTGCCAGCAGTTTATGGCAGGGTTCCAGTGAGACCCAGTACTTC.